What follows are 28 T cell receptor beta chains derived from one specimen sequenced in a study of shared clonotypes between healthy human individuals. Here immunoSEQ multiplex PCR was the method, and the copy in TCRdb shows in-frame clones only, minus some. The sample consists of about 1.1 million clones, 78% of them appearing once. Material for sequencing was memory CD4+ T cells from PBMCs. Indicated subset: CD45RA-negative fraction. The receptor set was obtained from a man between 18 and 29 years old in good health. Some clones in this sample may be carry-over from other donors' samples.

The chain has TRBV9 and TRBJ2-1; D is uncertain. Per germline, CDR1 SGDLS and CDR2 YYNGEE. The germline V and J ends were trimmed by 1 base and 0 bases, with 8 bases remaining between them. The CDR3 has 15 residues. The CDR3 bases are TGTGCCAGCAGCGTAAGAGACGGCTCCTACAATGAGCAGTTCTTC. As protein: CASSVRDGSYNEQFF.

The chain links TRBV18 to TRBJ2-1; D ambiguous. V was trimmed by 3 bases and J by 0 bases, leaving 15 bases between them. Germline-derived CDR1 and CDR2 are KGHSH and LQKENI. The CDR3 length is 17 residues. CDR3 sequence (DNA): TGTGCCAGCTCACCCTTGATGGTTCTAAGCTCCTACAATGAGCAGTTCTTC. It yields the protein CASSPLMVLSSYNEQFF.

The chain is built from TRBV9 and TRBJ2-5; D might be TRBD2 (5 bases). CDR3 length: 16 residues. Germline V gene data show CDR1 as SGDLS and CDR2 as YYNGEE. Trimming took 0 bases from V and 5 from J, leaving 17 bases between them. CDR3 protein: CASSVEPGSIGETQYF. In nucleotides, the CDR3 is TGTGCCAGCAGCGTAGAACCGGGATCGATAGGGGAGACCCAGTACTTC.

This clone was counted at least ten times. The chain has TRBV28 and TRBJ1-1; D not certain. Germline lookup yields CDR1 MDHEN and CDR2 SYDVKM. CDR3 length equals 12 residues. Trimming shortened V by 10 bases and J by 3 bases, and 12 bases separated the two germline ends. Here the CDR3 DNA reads TGTGCCACCAGATATGGGTACACTGAAGCTTTCTTT. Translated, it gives CATRYGYTEAFF. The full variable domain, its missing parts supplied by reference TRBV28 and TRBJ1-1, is DVKVTQSSRYLVKRTGEKVFLECVQDMDHENMFWYRQDPGLGLRLIYFSYDVKMKEKGDIPEGYSVSREKKERFSLILESASTNQTSMYLCATRYGYTEAFFGQGTRLTVV.

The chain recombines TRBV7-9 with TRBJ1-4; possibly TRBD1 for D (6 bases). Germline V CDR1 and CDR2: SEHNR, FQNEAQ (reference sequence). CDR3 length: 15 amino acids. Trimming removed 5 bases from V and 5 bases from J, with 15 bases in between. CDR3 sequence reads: CASSAGRQANEKLFF. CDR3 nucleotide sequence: TGTGCCAGCAGCGCTGGGAGACAGGCCAATGAAAAACTGTTTTTT.

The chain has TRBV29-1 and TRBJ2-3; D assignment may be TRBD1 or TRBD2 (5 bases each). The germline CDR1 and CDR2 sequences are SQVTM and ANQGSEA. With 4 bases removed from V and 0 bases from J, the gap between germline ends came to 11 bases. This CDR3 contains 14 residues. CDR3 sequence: CSVGYRTSTDTQYF. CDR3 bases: TGCAGCGTTGGGTACAGGACTAGCACAGATACGCAGTATTTT.

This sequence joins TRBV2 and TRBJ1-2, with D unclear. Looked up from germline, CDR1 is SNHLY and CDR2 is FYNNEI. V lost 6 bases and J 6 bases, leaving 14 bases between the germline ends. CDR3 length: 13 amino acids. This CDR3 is CASSPLEGNGYTF. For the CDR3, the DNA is TGTGCCAGCAGCCCTCTGGAGGGTAATGGCTACACCTTC.

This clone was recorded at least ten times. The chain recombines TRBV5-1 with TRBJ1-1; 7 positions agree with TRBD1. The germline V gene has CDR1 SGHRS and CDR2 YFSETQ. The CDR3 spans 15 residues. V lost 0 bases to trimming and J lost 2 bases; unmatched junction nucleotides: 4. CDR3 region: CASSLATGPNTEAFF. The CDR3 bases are TGCGCCAGCAGCTTGGCGACAGGGCCAAACACTGAAGCTTTCTTT.

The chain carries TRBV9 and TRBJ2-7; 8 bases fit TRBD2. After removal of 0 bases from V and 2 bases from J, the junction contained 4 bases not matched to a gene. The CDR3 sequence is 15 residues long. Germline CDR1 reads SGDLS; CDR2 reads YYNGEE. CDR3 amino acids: CASSVEEAGAYEQYF. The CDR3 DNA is TGTGCCAGCAGCGTAGAGGAAGCGGGAGCCTACGAGCAGTACTTC.

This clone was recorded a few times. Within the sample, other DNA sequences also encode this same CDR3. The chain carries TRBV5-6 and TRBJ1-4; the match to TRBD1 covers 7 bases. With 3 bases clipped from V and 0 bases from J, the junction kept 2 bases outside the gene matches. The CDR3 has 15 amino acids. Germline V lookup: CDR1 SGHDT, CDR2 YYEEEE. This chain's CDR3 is CASSSTGATNEKLFF. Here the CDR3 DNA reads TGTGCCAGCAGCTCTACAGGGGCAACTAATGAAAAACTGTTTTTT.

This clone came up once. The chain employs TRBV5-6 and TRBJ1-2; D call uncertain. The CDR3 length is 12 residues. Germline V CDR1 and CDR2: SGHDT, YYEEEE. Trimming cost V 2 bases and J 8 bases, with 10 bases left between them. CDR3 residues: CASSLGSRGYTF. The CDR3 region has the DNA TGTGCCAGCAGCTTAGGCTCGCGGGGCTACACCTTC.

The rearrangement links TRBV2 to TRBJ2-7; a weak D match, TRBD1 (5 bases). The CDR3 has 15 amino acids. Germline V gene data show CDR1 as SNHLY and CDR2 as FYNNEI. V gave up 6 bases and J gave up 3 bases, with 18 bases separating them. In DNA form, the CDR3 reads TGTGCCAGCAGGCAGGACATCACCATTTACTACGAGCAGTACTTC. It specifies CASRQDITIYYEQYF.

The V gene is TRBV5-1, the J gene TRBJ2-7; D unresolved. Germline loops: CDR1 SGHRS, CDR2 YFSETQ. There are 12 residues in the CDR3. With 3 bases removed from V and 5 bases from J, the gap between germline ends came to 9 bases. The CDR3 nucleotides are TGCGCCAGCAGCTCGACAAGTAACGAGCAGTACTTC. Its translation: CASSSTSNEQYF.

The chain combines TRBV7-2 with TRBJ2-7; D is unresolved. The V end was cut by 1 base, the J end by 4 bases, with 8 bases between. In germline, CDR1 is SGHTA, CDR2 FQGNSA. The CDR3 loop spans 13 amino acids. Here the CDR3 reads CASSLVPDYEQYF. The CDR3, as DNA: TGTGCCAGCAGCTTAGTCCCGGATTACGAGCAGTACTTC.

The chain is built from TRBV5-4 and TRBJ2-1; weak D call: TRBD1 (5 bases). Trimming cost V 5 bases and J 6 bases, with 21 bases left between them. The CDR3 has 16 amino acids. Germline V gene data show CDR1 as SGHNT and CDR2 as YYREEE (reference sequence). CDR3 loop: CASSPESRQYPNEQFF. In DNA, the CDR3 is TGTGCCAGCAGTCCGGAGAGCCGACAGTACCCCAATGAGCAGTTCTTC.

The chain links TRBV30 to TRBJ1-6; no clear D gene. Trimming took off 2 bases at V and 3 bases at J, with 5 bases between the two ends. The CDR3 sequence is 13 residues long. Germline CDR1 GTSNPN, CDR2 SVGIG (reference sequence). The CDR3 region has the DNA TGTGCCTGGAGTCCCGTCTATAATTCACCCCTCCACTTT. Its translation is CAWSPVYNSPLHF.

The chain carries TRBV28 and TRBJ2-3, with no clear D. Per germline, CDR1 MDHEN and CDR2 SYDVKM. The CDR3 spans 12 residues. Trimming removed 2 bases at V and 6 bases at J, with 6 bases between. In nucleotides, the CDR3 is TGTGCCAGCAGTTTAGAGTCGGATACGCAGTATTTT. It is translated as CASSLESDTQYF.

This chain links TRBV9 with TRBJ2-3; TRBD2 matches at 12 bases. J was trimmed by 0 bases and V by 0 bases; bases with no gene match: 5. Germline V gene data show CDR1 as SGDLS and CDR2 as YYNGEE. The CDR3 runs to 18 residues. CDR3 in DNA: TGTGCCAGCAGCGTAGACGAGACTAGCGGGGGTAGCACAGATACGCAGTATTTT. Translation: CASSVDETSGGSTDTQYF.

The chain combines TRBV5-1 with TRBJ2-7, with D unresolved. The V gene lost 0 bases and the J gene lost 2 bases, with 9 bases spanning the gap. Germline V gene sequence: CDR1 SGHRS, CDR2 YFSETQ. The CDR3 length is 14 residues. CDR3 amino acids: CASSLEAIPYEQYF. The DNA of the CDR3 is TGCGCCAGCAGCTTGGAGGCGATTCCCTACGAGCAGTACTTC.

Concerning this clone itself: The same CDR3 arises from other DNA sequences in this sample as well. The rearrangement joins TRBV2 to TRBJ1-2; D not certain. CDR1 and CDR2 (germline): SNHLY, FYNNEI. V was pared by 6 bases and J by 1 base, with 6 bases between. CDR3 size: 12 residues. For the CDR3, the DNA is TGTGCCAGCAGGGGCAGTAACTATGGCTACACCTTC. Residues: CASRGSNYGYTF. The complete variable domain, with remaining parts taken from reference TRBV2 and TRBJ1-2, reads EPEVTQTPSHQVTQMGQEVILRCVPISNHLYFYWYRQILGQKVEFLVSFYNNEISEKSEIFDDQFSVERPDGSNFTLKIRSTKLEDSAMYFCASRGSNYGYTFGSGTRLTVV.

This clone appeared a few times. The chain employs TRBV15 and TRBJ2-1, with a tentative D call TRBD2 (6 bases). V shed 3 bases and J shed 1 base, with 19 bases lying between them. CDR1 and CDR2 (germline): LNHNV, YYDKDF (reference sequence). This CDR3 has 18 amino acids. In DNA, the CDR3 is TGTGCCACCAGCAGGGAGACGGGAGAAAGGCGGTCCTACAATGAGCAGTTCTTC. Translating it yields CATSRETGERRSYNEQFF.

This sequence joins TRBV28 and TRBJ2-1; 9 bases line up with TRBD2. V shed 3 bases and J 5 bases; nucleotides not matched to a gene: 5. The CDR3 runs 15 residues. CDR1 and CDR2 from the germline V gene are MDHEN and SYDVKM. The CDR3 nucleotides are TGTGCCAGCAGTTTGATGGGGACTAGCAACAATGAGCAGTTCTTC. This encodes CASSLMGTSNNEQFF.

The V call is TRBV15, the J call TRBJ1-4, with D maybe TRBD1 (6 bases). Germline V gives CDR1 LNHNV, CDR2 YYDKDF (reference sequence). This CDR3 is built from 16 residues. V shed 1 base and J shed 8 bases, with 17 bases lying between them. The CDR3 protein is CATSRGSGTRDEKLFF. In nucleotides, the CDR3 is TGTGCCACCAGCAGAGGATCAGGGACAAGGGACGAAAAACTGTTTTTT.

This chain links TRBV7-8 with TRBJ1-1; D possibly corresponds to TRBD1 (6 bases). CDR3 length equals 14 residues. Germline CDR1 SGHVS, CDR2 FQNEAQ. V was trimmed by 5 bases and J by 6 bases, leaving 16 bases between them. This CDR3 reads CASSINHRVPEAFF. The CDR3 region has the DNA TGTGCCAGCAGCATTAACCACAGGGTCCCTGAAGCTTTCTTT.

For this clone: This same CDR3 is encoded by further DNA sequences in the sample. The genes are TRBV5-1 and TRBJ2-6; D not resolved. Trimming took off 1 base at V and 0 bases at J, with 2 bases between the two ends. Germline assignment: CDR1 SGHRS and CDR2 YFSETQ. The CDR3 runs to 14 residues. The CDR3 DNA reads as TGCGCCAGCAGCTTGCGCTCTGGGGCCAACGTCCTGACTTTC. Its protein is CASSLRSGANVLTF.

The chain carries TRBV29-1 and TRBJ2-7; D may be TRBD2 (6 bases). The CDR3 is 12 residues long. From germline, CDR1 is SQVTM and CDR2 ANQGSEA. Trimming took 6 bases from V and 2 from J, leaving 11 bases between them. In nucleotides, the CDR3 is TGCAGCGTCGCCCGGGGGACCTACGAGCAGTACTTC. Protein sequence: CSVARGTYEQYF.

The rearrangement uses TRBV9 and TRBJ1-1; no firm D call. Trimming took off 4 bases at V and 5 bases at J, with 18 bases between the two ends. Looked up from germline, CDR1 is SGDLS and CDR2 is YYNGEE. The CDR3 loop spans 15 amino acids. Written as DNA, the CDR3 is TGTGCCAGCAGCCGCGCAGTTAGACCGAATACTGAAGCTTTCTTT. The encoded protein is CASSRAVRPNTEAFF.

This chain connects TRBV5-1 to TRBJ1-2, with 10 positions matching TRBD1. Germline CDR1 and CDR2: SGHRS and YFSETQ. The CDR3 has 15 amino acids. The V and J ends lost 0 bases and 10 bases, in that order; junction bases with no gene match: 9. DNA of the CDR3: TGCGCCAGCAGCTTGGAGGGGACAGGGGCTGAGATCTACACCTTC. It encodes CASSLEGTGAEIYTF.